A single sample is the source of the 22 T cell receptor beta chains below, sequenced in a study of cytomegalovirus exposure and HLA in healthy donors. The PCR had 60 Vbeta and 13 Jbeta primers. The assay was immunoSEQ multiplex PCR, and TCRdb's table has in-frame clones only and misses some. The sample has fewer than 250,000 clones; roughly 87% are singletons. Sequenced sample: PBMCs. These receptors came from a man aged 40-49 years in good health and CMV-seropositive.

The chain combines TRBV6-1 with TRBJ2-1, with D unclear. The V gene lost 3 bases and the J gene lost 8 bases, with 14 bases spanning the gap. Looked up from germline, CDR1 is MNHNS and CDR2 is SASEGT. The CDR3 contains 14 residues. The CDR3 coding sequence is TGTGCCAGCAGTGAGAGGAGTGGTTCCCATGAGCAGTTCTTC. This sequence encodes CASSERSGSHEQFF.

Here the CDR3 DNA reads TGCAGCGTTTTAGGGACACCATCTTCTAACTATGGCTACACCTTC. Its translation is CSVLGTPSSNYGYTF. The chain couples TRBV29-1 to TRBJ1-2; D may be TRBD1 (6 bases). The V end was cut by 5 bases, the J end by 0 bases, with 16 bases between. This CDR3 has 15 amino acids. Germline loops: CDR1 SQVTM, CDR2 ANQGSEA.

The CDR3 coding sequence is TGCGCCAGCAGCCAAGTTATCCAGCAGCCCCAGCATTTT. It codes for CASSQVIQQPQHF. The J gene is TRBJ1-5, the V gene TRBV4-1; D gene unclear. V dropped 1 base and J dropped 7 bases, with 8 bases sitting between them. CDR1 is MGHRA and CDR2 is YSYEKL in the germline V gene. This CDR3 comprises 13 residues.

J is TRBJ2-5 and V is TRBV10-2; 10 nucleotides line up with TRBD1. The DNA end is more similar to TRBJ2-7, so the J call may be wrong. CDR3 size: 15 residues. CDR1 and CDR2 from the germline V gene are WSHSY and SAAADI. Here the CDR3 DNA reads TGCGCCAGCAGTGATCCGGGACAGGGGATCTACGAGCAGTACTTC. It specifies CASSDPGQGIYEQYF.

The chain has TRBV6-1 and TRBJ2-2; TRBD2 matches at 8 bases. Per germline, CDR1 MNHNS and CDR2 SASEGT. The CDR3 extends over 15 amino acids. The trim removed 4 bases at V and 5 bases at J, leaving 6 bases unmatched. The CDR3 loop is CASSVGLGSTGELFF. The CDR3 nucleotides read TGTGCCAGCAGTGTGGGACTAGGATCAACCGGGGAGCTGTTTTTT.

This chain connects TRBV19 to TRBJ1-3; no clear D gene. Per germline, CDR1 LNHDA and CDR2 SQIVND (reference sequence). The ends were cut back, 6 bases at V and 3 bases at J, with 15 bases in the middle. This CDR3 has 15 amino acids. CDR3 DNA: TGTGCCAGTAGGGCACGGAGCCTAGGTGGAAACACCATATATTTT. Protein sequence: CASRARSLGGNTIYF. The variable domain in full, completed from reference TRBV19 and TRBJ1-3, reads DGGITQSPKYLFRKEGQNVTLSCEQNLNHDAMYWYRQDPGQGLRLIYYSQIVNDFQKGDIAEGYSVSREKKESFPLTVTSAQKNPTAFYLCASRARSLGGNTIYFGEGSWLTVV.

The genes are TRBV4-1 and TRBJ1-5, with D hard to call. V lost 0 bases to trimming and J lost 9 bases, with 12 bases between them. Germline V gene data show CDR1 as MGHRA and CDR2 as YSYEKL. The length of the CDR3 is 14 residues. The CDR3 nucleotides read TGCGCCAGCAGCCAAGATCCCATGAGGCGGCCCCAGCATTTT. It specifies CASSQDPMRRPQHF.

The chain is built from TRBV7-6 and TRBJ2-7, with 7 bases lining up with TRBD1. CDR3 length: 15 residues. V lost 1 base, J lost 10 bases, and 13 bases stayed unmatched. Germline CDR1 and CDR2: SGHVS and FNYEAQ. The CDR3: CASSLGAALGGAQYF. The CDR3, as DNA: TGTGCCAGCAGCTTAGGGGCCGCGTTAGGGGGCGCACAGTACTTC.

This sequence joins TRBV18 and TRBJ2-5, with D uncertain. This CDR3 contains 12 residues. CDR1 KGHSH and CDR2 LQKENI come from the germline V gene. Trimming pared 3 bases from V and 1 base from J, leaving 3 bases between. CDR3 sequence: CASSPLQETQYF. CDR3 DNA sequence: TGTGCCAGCTCACCCCTCCAAGAGACCCAGTACTTC.

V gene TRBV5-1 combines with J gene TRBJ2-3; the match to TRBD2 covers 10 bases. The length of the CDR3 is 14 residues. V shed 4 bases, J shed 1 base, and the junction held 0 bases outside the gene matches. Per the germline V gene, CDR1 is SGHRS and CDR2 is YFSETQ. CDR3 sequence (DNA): TGCGCCAGCAGCGGACTAGCGGGCACAGATACGCAGTATTTT. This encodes CASSGLAGTDTQYF.

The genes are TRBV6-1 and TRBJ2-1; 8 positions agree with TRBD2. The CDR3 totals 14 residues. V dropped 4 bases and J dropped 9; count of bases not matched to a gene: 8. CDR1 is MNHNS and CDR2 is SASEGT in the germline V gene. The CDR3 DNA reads TGTGCCAGCAGTGGATCCGGGGGGGCCCCTGAGCAGTTCTTC. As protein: CASSGSGGAPEQFF.

CDR3 DNA: TGTGCCAGCAGCCCCACGCGGGCGGATAATGAAAAACTGTTTTTT. Translated, it gives CASSPTRADNEKLFF. The chain carries TRBV9 and TRBJ1-4; unclear D gene. The CDR3 has 15 residues. Germline assignment: CDR1 SGDLS and CDR2 YYNGEE. V was pared by 4 bases and J by 4 bases, with 14 bases between.

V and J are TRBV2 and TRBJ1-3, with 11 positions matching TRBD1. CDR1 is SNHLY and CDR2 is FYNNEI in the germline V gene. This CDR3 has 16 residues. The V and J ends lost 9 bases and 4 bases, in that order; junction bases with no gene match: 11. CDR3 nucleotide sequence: TGTGCCAGTTCACGGGGGACAGGGGGTTTCGGAAACACCATATATTTT. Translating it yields CASSRGTGGFGNTIYF.

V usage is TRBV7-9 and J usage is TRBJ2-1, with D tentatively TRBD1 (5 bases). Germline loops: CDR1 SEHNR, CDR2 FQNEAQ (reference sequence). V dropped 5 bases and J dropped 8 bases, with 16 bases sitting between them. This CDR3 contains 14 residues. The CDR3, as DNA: TGTGCCAGCAGCCCTCAGGGTCCTGGGGATGAGCAGTTCTTC. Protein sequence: CASSPQGPGDEQFF.

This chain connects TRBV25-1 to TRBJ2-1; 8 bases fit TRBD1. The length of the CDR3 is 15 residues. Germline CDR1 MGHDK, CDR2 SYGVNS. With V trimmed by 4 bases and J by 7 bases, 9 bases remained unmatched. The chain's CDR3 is CASSASGQAGNEQFF. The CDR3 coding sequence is TGTGCCAGCAGTGCGTCGGGACAGGCTGGTAATGAGCAGTTCTTC.

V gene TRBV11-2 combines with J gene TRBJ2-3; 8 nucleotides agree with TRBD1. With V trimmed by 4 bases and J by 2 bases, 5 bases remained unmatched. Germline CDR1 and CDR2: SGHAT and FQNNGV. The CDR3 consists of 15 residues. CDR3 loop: CASSSRTGSTDTQYF. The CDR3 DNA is TGTGCCAGCAGCTCCCGGACAGGGTCCACAGATACGCAGTATTTT.

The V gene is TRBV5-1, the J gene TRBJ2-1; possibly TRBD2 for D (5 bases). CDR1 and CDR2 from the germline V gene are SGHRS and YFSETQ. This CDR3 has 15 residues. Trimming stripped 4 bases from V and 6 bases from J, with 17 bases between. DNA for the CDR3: TGCGCCAGCAGCCTGGACCGTGGGAGAGGCAATGAGCAGTTCTTC. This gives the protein CASSLDRGRGNEQFF. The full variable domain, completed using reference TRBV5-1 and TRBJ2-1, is KAGVTQTPRYLIKTRGQQVTLSCSPISGHRSVSWYQQTPGQGLQFLFEYFSETQRNKGNFPGRFSGRQFSNSRSEMNVSTLELGDSALYLCASSLDRGRGNEQFFGPGTRLTVL.

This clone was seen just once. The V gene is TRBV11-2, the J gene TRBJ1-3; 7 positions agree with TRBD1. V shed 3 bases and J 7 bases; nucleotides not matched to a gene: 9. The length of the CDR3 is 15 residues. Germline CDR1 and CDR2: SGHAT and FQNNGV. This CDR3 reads CASSFGTVGFNTIYF. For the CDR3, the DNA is TGTGCCAGCAGCTTCGGGACAGTGGGATTCAACACCATATATTTT. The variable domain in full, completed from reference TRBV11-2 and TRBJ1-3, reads EAGVAQSPRYKIIEKRQSVAFWCNPISGHATLYWYQQILGQGPKLLIQFQNNGVVDDSQLPKDRFSAERLKGVDSTLKIQPAKLEDSAVYLCASSFGTVGFNTIYFGEGSWLTVV.

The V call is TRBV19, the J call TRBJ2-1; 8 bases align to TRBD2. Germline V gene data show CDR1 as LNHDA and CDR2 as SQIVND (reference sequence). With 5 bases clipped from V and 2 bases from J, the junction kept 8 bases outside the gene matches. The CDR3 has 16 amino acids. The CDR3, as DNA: TGTGCCAGTAGTCCGGGAGGGCCGTTCCCCTACAATGAGCAGTTCTTC. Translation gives CASSPGGPFPYNEQFF.

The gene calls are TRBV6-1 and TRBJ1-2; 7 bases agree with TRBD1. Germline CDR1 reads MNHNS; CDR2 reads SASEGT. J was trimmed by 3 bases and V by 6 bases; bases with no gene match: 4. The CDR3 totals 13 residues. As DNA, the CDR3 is TGTGCCAGCAGATTCGACAGGGACTATGGCTACACCTTC. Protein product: CASRFDRDYGYTF.

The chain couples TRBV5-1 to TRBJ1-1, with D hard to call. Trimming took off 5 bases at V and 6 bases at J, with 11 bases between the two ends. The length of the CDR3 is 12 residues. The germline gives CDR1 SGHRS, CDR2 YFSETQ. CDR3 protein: CASREGSSEAFF. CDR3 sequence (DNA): TGCGCCAGCAGAGAAGGGAGTTCTGAAGCTTTCTTT.

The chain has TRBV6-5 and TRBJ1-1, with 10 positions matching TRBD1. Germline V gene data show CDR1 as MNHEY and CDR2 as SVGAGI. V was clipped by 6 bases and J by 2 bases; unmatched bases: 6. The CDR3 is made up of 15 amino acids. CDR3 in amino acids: CASRDRGRFNTEAFF. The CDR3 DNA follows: TGTGCCAGCAGAGACAGGGGGCGATTCAACACTGAAGCTTTCTTT.